The clone carrying this T cell receptor (beta chain) showed up just a few times. RNA was extracted and reverse transcribed into cDNA as the sequencing template. Repertoires were generated with immunoSEQ multiplex PCR, while TCRdb's copy carries only in-frame clones and drops some. The sample lists fewer than 250,000 clones, less than 45% occurring once. The data were obtained in a study of CD8+ T cells in alopecia areata. Germline loops: CDR1 SQVTM, CDR2 ANQGSEA. The CDR3 runs to 11 residues. V was cut by 7 bases and J by 1 base, with 4 bases left in between. Treatment of the sample: oral pan-JAK inhibitor, 5-10 mg twice daily. Both peripheral blood and punch biopsies of lesional scalp skin were obtained from patients who had alopecia areata. PBMCs yielded sorted CD4+ and CD8+ T cells.

This chain joins TRBV29-1 and TRBJ2-2; no firm D call. The sequence was collected from a human donor with alopecia areata. The sample here was CD4+ T cells sorted from blood, taken at approximately week 30, from a patient treated with tofacitinib. The CDR3 reads CSAENTGELFF. CDR3 in DNA: TGCAGCGCAGAGAACACCGGGGAGCTGTTTTTT.